This T cell receptor beta chain was identified in a study of technical replicates of blood from a handful of donors. This table comes from immunoSEQ multiplex PCR, and its TCRdb copy is limited to in-frame clones, with some not included. The sample has approximately 85,000 clones, 92% seen once. Germline lookup yields CDR1 SGHRS and CDR2 YFSETQ. The V end was cut by 4 bases, the J end by 3 bases, with 11 bases between. This CDR3 has 14 amino acids. This clone was recorded once. This sequence originates from a human donor in good health. The gene calls are TRBV5-1 and TRBJ2-1; weak D call: TRBD2 (5 bases). The specimen sequenced was T cells isolated from PBMCs. The DNA for the CDR3 is TGCGCCAGCAGCCAAGGTGGACTCTACAATGAGCAGTTCTTC. As protein: CASSQGGLYNEQFF.